One T cell receptor (beta chain) is described in this entry. Its antigen is unidentified. This CDR3 region has 14 residues. The V gene's germline CDR1 is WSHSY and CDR2 SAAADI. The V gene lost 0 bases and the J gene lost 2 bases, with 4 bases spanning the gap. The record originates from a study of OX40 agonist ivuxolimab in advanced cancers. The wider study: While on treatment, patients had intravenous ivuxolimab at 0.01 to 10 mg/kg every 2 weeks. Study-wide results and caveats: There was clonal expansion of CD4+ and CD8+ blood T cells by week 6 at 0.1 to 3.0 mg/kg.

Profiling relied on immunoSEQ multiplex PCR, and the TCRdb table lists in-frame clones only, not all of them. The sample lists 10,000 or so clones, approximately 84% seen once, with roughly 15% in the top ten. If patients had autoimmune disease history or systemic immunosuppression, they were excluded. The gene calls are TRBV10-2 and TRBJ2-2; unclear D gene. This clonotype originated in an adult with an advanced solid tumor such as melanoma, head and neck, liver or kidney cancer. This specimen was CD4+ or CD8+ T cells sorted from blood, taken in a trial of the OX40 agonist ivuxolimab. CDR3 DNA sequence: TGCGCCAGCAGTGAGTCGGGAAACACCGGGGAGCTGTTTTTT. Translating gives CASSESGNTGELFF.